This TCR beta chain was obtained from a study of regulatory T cells in long-lasting Graves disease (dated by TCRdb to the early 2020s). In the study overall: In the newly diagnosed Graves' disease group, patients had been taking antithyroid drugs for less than 3 months. Peripheral blood TCR sequencing and RNA sequencing compared persistent Graves' disease patients with newly diagnosed Graves' disease patients. The study was conducted in China and was registered as a clinical trial. A total of 33 samples underwent TCR sequencing, from around 13 patients with persistent Graves' disease and 20 or so patients with newly diagnosed Graves' disease. Results and caveats for the whole study, not just this receptor: The small sample size was acknowledged by the authors as a limitation that may reduce accuracy. Only peripheral blood was studied, because thyroid tissue, the primary lesion, was inaccessible. Patients with persistent disease shared more public clonotypes (roughly 2,900) than newly diagnosed patients did (around 980). Preferential use of TRBV28, TRBJ1-2 and TRBJ2-5 was observed in persistent disease, whereas TRBV20-1 and TRBJ2-1 were favored in newly diagnosed disease. Sequencing and analysis were restricted to the TCR beta chain. Lower TCR Shannon entropy and fewer highly expanded clones were observed in persistent Graves' disease patients than in newly diagnosed patients, which suggested clonal expansion.

This sample's time point label indicates: newly diagnosed GD, antithyroid drugs for less than 3 months. For both TCR sequencing and RNA sequencing, RNA was extracted from PBMCs using TRIzol. The diagnosis of Graves' disease followed American Thyroid Association guidelines. Recruitment of patients was carried out at an endocrinology department in Xi'an, China. From each patient, around 9 milliliters of peripheral blood was collected into an EDTA anticoagulant tube. PBMCs were isolated by Ficoll Paque Plus density gradient separation without further T cell sorting. An Agilent 2100 Bioanalyzer and agarose gel were used to check RNA quality, while a NanoDrop 2000 measured RNA concentration. This clonotype was seen many times. Its target antigen remains unknown. There are no base qualities to consult, and no much larger clone falls within one base. Library prep was done by multiplex PCR. Data came from an Illumina HiSeq 4000. CDR3 regions were amplified by Arm-PCR with iRepertoire HTBI primers to construct TCR beta libraries. Before sequencing, the PCR products underwent gel purification. The published analysis was carried out like this. Gene usage analysis of CDR3 amino acid clonotypes used the 62 TRBV and around 14 TRBJ segments found across samples. COPE and FqMerger were used to merge filtered high-quality paired reads into contigs. BLAST was used to align contigs to IMGT TRBV, TRBD and TRBJ reference genes, and CDR3 was defined according to IMGT. Any clonotype with a frequency above 0.1% was classified as a highly expanded clone. Repertoire diversity was measured by Shannon entropy, and V-J evenness by the Gini coefficient. A clonotype found in more than one individual was treated as public. The public reads were run again by TCRdb, first through fastp at Q25 and then through MiXCR, and only productive beta chains were kept. Rows are combined by CDR3 protein, so each entry shows the most common genes and DNA. V and J calls and clone size were set by TCRdb, not the authors. This sample has 350,000 to 450,000 distinct CDR3 sequences in its table, and approximately 15% of those were observed once. The ten largest clones represent about 8% of the sample.

After removal of 5 bases from V and 6 bases from J, the junction retains 4 bases not matched to a gene. Reading from cysteine to phenylalanine, the CDR3 counts 15 amino acids. Of all the DNA, just the CDR3 is kept, 45 bases in frame from base 1. CDR1 and CDR2 were assigned from the germline V gene as SGHVS and FNYEAQ. These data also featured in a second study, about T cells in Graves' hyperthyroidism and ophthalmopathy. The other study reports the following: Graves' hyperthyroidism was defined as stable when no progression to ophthalmopathy occurred over 18 months of follow-up. Hyperthyroidism patients were aged 18 to 65 years and newly diagnosed, with disease duration of less than 2 months. The study excluded patients with uncontrolled infections, other autoimmune diseases, pregnancy or lactation. Diagnoses were established on the basis of clinical symptoms, serum thyroxine and TRAb, thyroid ultrasound, and orbital computed tomography. For the first round of RT-PCR on the TCR CDR3, the HTBI primer set was used together with the Qiagen OneStep RT-PCR kit. Most expanded thyroid clonotypes (frequency above 0.001) were also detected in blood, a finding suggesting that blood repertoires may reflect thyroid immune responses. In cross-validation, a model built on a 13 V-J signature told ophthalmopathy apart from stable hyperthyroidism with roughly 87% sensitivity and roughly 81% specificity, and in testing the same model reached 80%/75%. In validation, the model predicted progression to ophthalmopathy a median of 6.5 months before onset, with over 55% sensitivity and about 75% specificity. To identify TCR V-J signatures that set the groups apart, the researchers used a discovery cohort of roughly 100 patients, made up of roughly 40 with Graves' ophthalmopathy and about 55 with stable Graves' hyperthyroidism. Prospective prediction of ophthalmopathy was tested in an independent validation cohort of some 20 hyperthyroidism patients and 15 to 17 patients who later progressed to ophthalmopathy. The roughly 100 discovery patients were randomly divided into training and test sets at a 7:3 ratio. Thyroid tissue and blood T-cell repertoires from more than 5 Graves' hyperthyroidism patients were also compared in the study. After blood sampling, hyperthyroidism patients were treated with methimazole at a starting dose of 30 mg daily, and ophthalmopathy patients were treated with high-dose intravenous methylprednisolone. Libraries were constructed in a second round of multiplex PCR, after which size selection and purification were carried out. The libraries were sequenced on an Illumina HiSeq2000 using paired-end 100 bp reads. SOAPnuke was used to process the raw data, with reads discarded if the reads contained adapters or uncalled bases, had a mean Phred below 15, or lacked an exact constant-primer or identifier match. High-quality paired reads were merged with COPE v1.2.5, and unique nucleotide sequences were defined as clonotypes. MiTCR v1.1 was used to align the clonotypes against IMGT TRBV, TRBD and TRBJ reference segments. The analysis was restricted to V-J combinations with a frequency above 0.0001, which together covered 99% to 99.2% of the repertoires. The TCS score was defined as F50 (clonal expansion) divided by E x V (chaos), with BLOSUM62-based TCRdist calculated between CDR3 peptides within each V-J. Welch's t-statistics and random forest reduced around 550 V-J features to roughly 13, which were used in a naive Bayes classifier (R e1071). Sample size was not statistically predetermined, and blinding of investigators to group allocation was not performed. The paper reports TCR Vbeta CDR3 sequencing of approximately 140 peripheral blood samples: fewer than 50 ophthalmopathy, fewer than 80 hyperthyroidism and approximately 17 progressor patients.

The sequenced sample was peripheral blood mononuclear cells (PBMCs), obtained at new diagnosis, from a patient treated with antithyroid drugs. This TCR derives from a woman between 40 and 55 years old with Graves disease. Donor details come from another sample of the same person, matched by shared clones. This receptor chain uses TRBV7-6 and TRBJ2-1; the junction holds 13 bases that match TRBD2. In nucleotides, the sequence is TGTGCCAGCAGCCCAGGACTAGCGGGAGCCAATGAGCAGTTCTTC. This yields the protein CASSPGLAGANEQFF.